Included here is one T cell receptor beta chain sequence, with context. This sample was included in a study of Ad26.COV2.S vaccination and SARS-CoV-2 variants. The overall study: The vaccine Ad26.COV2.S was put into the muscle once, or twice with 56 days between.

TCRdb's table, derived via immunoSEQ multiplex PCR, lists solely in-frame clones and lacks some. Of about 440,000 clones detected, about 90% appear once; the ten largest clones hold about 4.1%. Indicated treatment: some 20 received Ad26.COV2.S at low or high dose, single or two shots; roughly five received placebo; per-sample allocation not given. It was on day 63 after the first vaccine or placebo injection that samples were taken. An adult of 18-55 years in Boston served as donor. Germline values: CDR1 LGHDT, CDR2 YNNKEL (reference sequence). The V and J ends lost 3 bases and 5 bases respectively, with 22 bases between them. This CDR3 spans 18 amino acids.

The TCR comes from a person between 18 and 65 years old who received the Ad26.COV2.S COVID-19 vaccine or a placebo. Material: peripheral blood, obtained in a trial of Ad26.COV2.S vaccine versus placebo. V and J are TRBV3-1 (or the pseudogene TRBV3-2) and TRBJ2-2; possibly TRBD1 for D (6 bases). The DNA for the CDR3 is TGTGCCAGCAGCCACGCCGGGACAACCCCCTTTGGGACCGGGGAGCTGTTTTTT. Its protein is CASSHAGTTPFGTGELFF.